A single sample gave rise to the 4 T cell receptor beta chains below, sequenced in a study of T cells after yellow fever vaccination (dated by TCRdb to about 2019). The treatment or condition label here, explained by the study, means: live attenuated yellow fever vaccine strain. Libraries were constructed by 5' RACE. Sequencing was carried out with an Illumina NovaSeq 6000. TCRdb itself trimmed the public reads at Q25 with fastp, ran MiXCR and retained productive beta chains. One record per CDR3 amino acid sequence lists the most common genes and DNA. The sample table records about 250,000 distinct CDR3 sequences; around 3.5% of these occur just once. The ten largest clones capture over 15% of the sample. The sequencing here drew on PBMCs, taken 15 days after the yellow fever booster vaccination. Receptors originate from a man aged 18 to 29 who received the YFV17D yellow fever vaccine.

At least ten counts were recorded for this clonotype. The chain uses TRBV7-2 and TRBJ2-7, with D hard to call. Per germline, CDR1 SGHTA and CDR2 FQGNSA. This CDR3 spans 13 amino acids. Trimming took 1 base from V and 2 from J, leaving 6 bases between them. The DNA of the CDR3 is TGTGCCAGCAGCTTAGGGGTTACCTACGAGCAGTACGTC. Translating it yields CASSLGVTYEQYV.

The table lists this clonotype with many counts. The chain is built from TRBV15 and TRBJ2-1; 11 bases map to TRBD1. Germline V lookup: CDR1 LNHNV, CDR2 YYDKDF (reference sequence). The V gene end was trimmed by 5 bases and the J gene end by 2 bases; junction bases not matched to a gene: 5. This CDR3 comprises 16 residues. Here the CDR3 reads CATSGRTGGPYNEQFF. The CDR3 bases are TGTGCCACCAGCGGGCGGACAGGGGGCCCCTACAATGAGCAGTTCTTC. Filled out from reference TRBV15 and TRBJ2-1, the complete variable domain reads DAMVIQNPRYQVTQFGKPVTLSCSQTLNHNVMYWYQQKSSQAPKLLFHYYDKDFNNEADTPDNFQSRRPNTSFCFLDIRSPGLGDTAMYLCATSGRTGGPYNEQFFGPGTRLTVL.

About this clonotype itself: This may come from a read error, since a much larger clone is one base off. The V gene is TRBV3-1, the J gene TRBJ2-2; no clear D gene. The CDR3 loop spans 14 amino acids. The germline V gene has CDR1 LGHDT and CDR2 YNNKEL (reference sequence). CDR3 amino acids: CASSPGRNTWELFF. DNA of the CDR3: TGTGCCAGCAGCCCCGGACGGAACACCTGGGAGCTGTTTTTT.

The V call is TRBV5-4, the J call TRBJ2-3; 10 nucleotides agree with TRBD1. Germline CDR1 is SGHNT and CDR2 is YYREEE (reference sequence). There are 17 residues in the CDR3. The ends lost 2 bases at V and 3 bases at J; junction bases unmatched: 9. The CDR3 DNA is TGTGCCAGCAGCTTTATACCCGGGACAGGGGAGACAGATACGCAGTATTTT. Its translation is CASSFIPGTGETDTQYF.